These 29 T cell receptor beta chains were sequenced from one sample in a study of shared clonotypes between healthy human individuals. TCRdb's copy holds only in-frame clones and misses some; the assay was immunoSEQ multiplex PCR. The sample carries around 450,000 clones, 79% recorded once. Sequences were obtained from PBMCs. These receptors all stem from a woman between 35 and 50 years old in good health. Some clones in this sample may be carry-over from other donors' samples.

This chain joins TRBV18 and TRBJ2-5; TRBD1 agrees at 9 bases. The J segment lost 5 bases and the V segment lost 2 bases, leaving 6 bases of the junction unmatched. This CDR3 has 15 amino acids. The germline V gene encodes CDR1 KGHSH and CDR2 LQKENI. The CDR3 loop is CASSPKDRGRETQYF. The CDR3 DNA follows: TGTGCCAGCTCACCAAAGGACAGGGGTCGGGAGACCCAGTACTTC.

V gene TRBV7-9 combines with J gene TRBJ2-7; D might be TRBD1 or TRBD2, each matching 5 bases. The CDR3 contains 13 residues. Germline V gene data show CDR1 as SEHNR and CDR2 as FQNEAQ (reference sequence). With 8 bases removed from V and 5 bases from J, the gap between germline ends came to 16 bases. CDR3 nucleotides: TGTGCCAGCGGAATTGGGACGGATCACGAGCAGTACTTC. The encoded protein is CASGIGTDHEQYF. Supplemented by reference TRBV7-9 and TRBJ2-7, the full variable domain reads DTGVSQNPRHKITKRGQNVTFRCDPISEHNRLYWYRQTLGQGPEFLTYFQNEAQLEKSRLLSDRFSAERPKGSFSTLEIQRTEQGDSAMYLCASGIGTDHEQYFGPGTRLTVT.

CDR3: CASSQELGTMPFF. In nucleotides, the CDR3 is TGTGCCAGCAGCCAAGAGTTGGGGACTATGCCGTTCTTC. V usage is TRBV4-2 and J usage is TRBJ2-1, with 7 bases that match TRBD2. Per the germline V gene, CDR1 is LGHNA and CDR2 is YNFKEQ. V trimming: 0 bases; J trimming: 15 bases; junction bases outside the gene matches: 8. The CDR3 has 13 amino acids.

This chain joins TRBV5-1 and TRBJ2-4, with TRBD1 matching over 7 bases. The CDR3 consists of 13 residues. Germline V gene lookup returns CDR1 SGHRS and CDR2 YFSETQ. J gave up 5 bases and V 4 bases, and 3 bases lay outside the gene matches. As DNA, the CDR3 is TGCGCCAGCAGCCTCGGACAGGAAAACATTCAGTACTTC. Protein: CASSLGQENIQYF.

The CDR3 DNA reads as TGCGCCAGCAGCAACGGGACTGGCCCCCGTCGCCAGCAGTACTTC. Encoded protein: CASSNGTGPRRQQYF. The V call is TRBV5-1, the J call TRBJ2-5; possibly TRBD2 for D (6 bases). CDR1 SGHRS and CDR2 YFSETQ come from the germline V gene. The V end was cut by 4 bases, the J end by 11 bases, with 24 bases between. The CDR3 is 15 residues long.

The gene calls are TRBV6-6 and TRBJ1-5; TRBD1 matches at 9 bases. Germline CDR1 and CDR2: MNHNY and SVGAGI (reference sequence). V gave up 6 bases and J gave up 2 bases; unmatched junction bases: 5. The CDR3 consists of 15 residues. CDR3 amino acids: CASRLDRGRNQPQHF. In nucleotides, the CDR3 is TGTGCCAGCAGATTGGACAGGGGCCGCAATCAGCCCCAGCATTTT.

The V and J genes are TRBV11-2 and TRBJ2-2; D is unclear. Germline V lookup: CDR1 SGHAT, CDR2 FQNNGV. There are 13 residues in the CDR3. Trimming left V 0 bases short and J 7 bases short, with 6 bases between. The CDR3, as DNA: TGTGCCAGCAGCTTAGATTTGCACGGGGAGCTGTTTTTT. Translating it yields CASSLDLHGELFF.

This clone was observed a few times. This chain links TRBV10-1 with TRBJ2-5; possible D gene TRBD2, 5 bases. V gave up 3 bases and J gave up 1 base, with 12 bases separating them. From germline, CDR1 is WNHNN and CDR2 SYGVQD (reference sequence). The CDR3 extends over 15 amino acids. The CDR3 here is CASSDQLAGQETQYF. The CDR3 DNA follows: TGCGCCAGCAGTGATCAGCTCGCGGGCCAAGAGACCCAGTACTTC.

The chain couples TRBV18 to TRBJ2-7, with TRBD1 identical over 7 bases. The junction had 2 bases not matched to a gene; V was cut back by 3 bases and J by 6 bases. The CDR3 sequence is 12 residues long. The germline CDR1 and CDR2 sequences are KGHSH and LQKENI. CDR3 sequence (DNA): TGTGCCAGCTCACCGGGACAGAGCGAGCAGTACTTC. Translation: CASSPGQSEQYF. The full variable domain, completed using reference TRBV18 and TRBJ2-7, is NAGVMQNPRHLVRRRGQEARLRCSPMKGHSHVYWYRQLPEEGLKFMVYLQKENIIDESGMPKERFSAEFPKEGPSILRIQQVVRGDSAAYFCASSPGQSEQYFGPGTRLTVT.

This clone was seen only a few times. The rearrangement links TRBV14 to TRBJ2-7, with 10 bases matching TRBD1. The germline gives CDR1 SGHDN, CDR2 FVKESK. V gave up 1 base and J gave up 2 bases; unmatched junction bases: 11. The CDR3 consists of 18 residues. The CDR3 nucleotides are TGTGCCAGCAGCCAAGGCCTTATGGGGACAGGGGAGCCCTACGAGCAGTACTTC. As protein: CASSQGLMGTGEPYEQYF.

The sample holds one count of this clone. The rearrangement links TRBV28 to TRBJ1-3, with TRBD1 identical over 8 bases. Germline V gene data show CDR1 as MDHEN and CDR2 as SYDVKM. Losses at the gene ends were 3 bases for V and 0 bases for J; bases not matched to a gene: 1. The CDR3 spans 15 residues. CDR3 DNA sequence: TGTGCCAGCAGTTTGACAGGGGCCTCTGGAAACACCATATATTTT. Translated, it gives CASSLTGASGNTIYF.

This clone is labeled as medium-sized. J is TRBJ1-2 and V is TRBV4-1; D remains unclear. The CDR3 has 16 amino acids. Trimming removed 4 bases from V and 6 bases from J, with 21 bases in between. Per the germline V gene, CDR1 is MGHRA and CDR2 is YSYEKL. Here the CDR3 reads CASSRSEWAPQDGYTF. The CDR3 coding sequence is TGCGCCAGCAGCCGCTCCGAGTGGGCCCCGCAGGATGGCTACACCTTC.

V gene TRBV13 combines with J gene TRBJ2-5; no definite D call. Germline assignment: CDR1 PRHDT and CDR2 FYEKMQ (reference sequence). Between the trimmed V and J ends, which lost 1 base and 0 bases, there was a span of 6 bases. The CDR3 consists of 14 residues. The chain's CDR3 is CASSLEGYQETQYF. CDR3 sequence (DNA): TGTGCCAGCAGCTTAGAAGGGTACCAAGAGACCCAGTACTTC.

The chain couples TRBV4-3 to TRBJ1-1, with D unclear. The CDR3 has 16 amino acids. The germline V gene has CDR1 LGHNA and CDR2 YSLEER. The ends were cut back, 0 bases at V and 4 bases at J, with 15 bases in the middle. As DNA, the CDR3 is TGCGCCAGCAGCCAAGATGCAGGTCAAGGGTCCACTGAAGCTTTCTTT. This codes for CASSQDAGQGSTEAFF.

This clone was counted between two and nine times. The V gene is TRBV7-6, the J gene TRBJ1-3; 7 bases fit TRBD1. The junction had 6 bases not matched to a gene; V was cut back by 5 bases and J by 2 bases. The CDR3 is 15 amino acids. CDR1 and CDR2 from the germline V gene are SGHVS and FNYEAQ. The CDR3 bases are TGTGCCAGCAGCCGCCAAACAGGGGCTGGAAACACCATATATTTT. It is translated as CASSRQTGAGNTIYF.

This clone was seen only a few times. J is TRBJ2-3 and V is TRBV6-1; maybe TRBD1 (6 bases). The CDR3 runs to 14 residues. V lost 6 bases and J lost 4, with 14 bases in between. CDR1 MNHNS and CDR2 SASEGT come from the germline V gene. CDR3 sequence reads: CASRGDTESDTQYF. The CDR3 DNA reads as TGTGCCAGCAGGGGGGACACAGAATCAGATACGCAGTATTTT.

This chain's CDR3 is CASSDSGDQPQHF. The CDR3 region has the DNA TGTGCCAGCAGCGATTCAGGGGATCAGCCCCAGCATTTT. The J gene is TRBJ1-5, the V gene TRBV7-2, with D possibly matching TRBD1 (6 bases). The CDR3 covers 13 residues. Looked up from germline, CDR1 is SGHTA and CDR2 is FQGNSA. The V and J ends lost 5 bases and 5 bases respectively, with 10 bases between them.

CDR3 nucleotides: TGTGCCAGCAGCGAAGGGACTAGCGGGATGGGCGAGCAGTACTTC. Translation gives CASSEGTSGMGEQYF. This sequence joins TRBV14 and TRBJ2-7; 13 bases map to TRBD2. The CDR3 sequence is 15 residues long. Germline CDR1 and CDR2: SGHDN and FVKESK. Unmatched junction bases numbered 7, after V lost 5 bases and J lost 6 bases. Filled out from reference TRBV14 and TRBJ2-7, the complete variable domain reads EAGVTQFPSHSVIEKGQTVTLRCDPISGHDNLYWYRRVMGKEIKFLLHFVKESKQDESGMPNNRFLAERTGGTYSTLKVQPAELEDSGVYFCASSEGTSGMGEQYFGPGTRLTVT.

This clone was observed many times. V usage is TRBV7-7 and J usage is TRBJ2-7; 7 nucleotides align to TRBD2. Germline CDR1 reads SSHAT; CDR2 reads FNYEAQ (reference sequence). V lost 2 bases, J lost 5 bases, and 3 bases stayed unmatched. The CDR3 has 13 residues. The CDR3 DNA follows: TGTGCCAGCAGCTTATCCAGCGGGGACGAGCAGTACTTC. Translation gives CASSLSSGDEQYF. Full variable domain (outside the CDR3, taken from reference TRBV7-7 and TRBJ2-7): GAGVSQSPRYKVTKRGQDVTLRCDPISSHATLYWYQQALGQGPEFLTYFNYEAQPDKSGLPSDRFSAERPEGSISTLTIQRTEQRDSAMYRCASSLSSGDEQYFGPGTRLTVT.

This chain joins TRBV18 and TRBJ2-3; D might be TRBD1 or TRBD2, each matching 5 bases. V lost 3 bases and J 6 bases, leaving 19 bases between the germline ends. The germline gives CDR1 KGHSH, CDR2 LQKENI. This CDR3 is 16 amino acids long. The CDR3 nucleotides read TGTGCCAGCTCACCGGCTCCGGGACGCGCCTCGGATACGCAGTATTTT. Protein sequence: CASSPAPGRASDTQYF.

The genes are TRBV11-2 and TRBJ2-7; the D is unclear. CDR1 is SGHAT, CDR2 FQNNGV, per germline. The V end lost 1 base, the J end lost 4 bases, and 5 bases lay between the germline ends. The CDR3 length is 12 residues. CDR3 DNA: TGTGCCAGCAGCTTAGCGAGGTACGAGCAGTACTTC. It codes for CASSLARYEQYF.

J is TRBJ2-6 and V is TRBV29-1; D is unresolved. Trimming pared 6 bases from V and 2 bases from J, leaving 11 bases between. From germline, CDR1 is SQVTM and CDR2 ANQGSEA. This CDR3 contains 14 residues. The CDR3 protein is CSVVERAGANVLTF. The CDR3 DNA is TGCAGCGTCGTGGAACGGGCTGGGGCCAACGTCCTGACTTTC. The full variable domain, completed using reference TRBV29-1 and TRBJ2-6, is SAVISQKPSRDICQRGTSLTIQCQVDSQVTMMFWYRQQPGQSLTLIATANQGSEATYESGFVIDKFPISRPNLTFSTLTVSNMSPEDSSIYLCSVVERAGANVLTFGAGSRLTVL.

V usage is TRBV5-1 and J usage is TRBJ2-7, with 7 nucleotides matching TRBD1. Germline lookup yields CDR1 SGHRS and CDR2 YFSETQ. Trimming took 4 bases from V and 3 from J; bases not matched to a gene: 10. The CDR3 covers 15 residues. The DNA of the CDR3 is TGCGCCAGCAGCGTCCAGGGGACAGAATACTACGAGCAGTACTTC. It yields the protein CASSVQGTEYYEQYF.

The CDR3 sequence is CASSSTGELFF. CDR3 DNA sequence: TGTGCCAGCAGCTCGACCGGGGAGCTGTTTTTT. The rearrangement links TRBV7-6 to TRBJ2-2; D is undetermined. V gave up 4 bases and J gave up 5 bases, with 2 bases separating them. The germline gives CDR1 SGHVS, CDR2 FNYEAQ. The CDR3 loop spans 11 amino acids. The full variable domain, completed using reference TRBV7-6 and TRBJ2-2, is GAGVSQSPRYKVTKRGQDVALRCDPISGHVSLYWYRQALGQGPEFLTYFNYEAQQDKSGLPNDRFSAERPEGSISTLTIQRTEQRDSAMYRCASSSTGELFFGEGSRLTVL.

The V call is TRBV28, the J call TRBJ2-2, with D uncertain. CDR1 MDHEN and CDR2 SYDVKM come from the germline V gene. CDR3 length equals 13 residues. The V end lost 10 bases, the J end lost 4 bases, and 13 bases lay between the germline ends. The CDR3 coding sequence is TGTGCCACCGTAGAAAGAGGCACCGGGGAGCTGTTTTTT. Protein product: CATVERGTGELFF.

This chain connects TRBV29-1 to TRBJ2-5, with TRBD1 as a possible D gene (5 bases). Gene TRBJ2-7 matches the end of the DNA better, so the J call may be wrong. From germline, CDR1 is SQVTM and CDR2 ANQGSEA. The CDR3 spans 13 residues. In nucleotides, the CDR3 is TGCAGCGTTGTTCGCGTAGGGGCCTACGAGCAGTACTTC. Translating it yields CSVVRVGAYEQYF.

The chain combines TRBV5-1 with TRBJ1-1; the D is unclear. V was clipped by 4 bases and J by 5 bases, with 15 bases between them. The CDR3 contains 14 residues. Germline CDR1 is SGHRS and CDR2 is YFSETQ. The DNA of the CDR3 is TGCGCCAGCAGCCCGACACCCAGTCGGACTGAAGCTTTCTTT. Amino acids: CASSPTPSRTEAFF.

The chain employs TRBV19 and TRBJ2-7, with TRBD2 identical over 7 bases. Trimming at V came to 3 bases and at J to 6 bases, leaving 8 bases not matched to a gene. Germline-derived CDR1 and CDR2 are LNHDA and SQIVND (reference sequence). This CDR3 comprises 14 residues. CDR3 sequence: CASSIGQGGSEQYF. The CDR3 nucleotides read TGTGCCAGTAGTATTGGGCAGGGAGGGTCCGAGCAGTACTTC.

The CDR3 loop is CASSTPGGRGQVGYTF. The CDR3 region has the DNA TGTGCCAGCTCAACCCCGGGCGGCAGGGGGCAAGTTGGCTACACCTTC. The rearrangement uses TRBV18 and TRBJ1-2, with 8 nucleotides matching TRBD1. The CDR3 has 16 residues. Germline V gene sequence: CDR1 KGHSH, CDR2 LQKENI. V lost 5 bases, J lost 7 bases, and 15 bases stayed unmatched.